Presented here are 4 T cell receptor beta chains from one specimen sequenced in a study of blood T cell repertoires in COVID-19. Sequencing was performed with immunoSEQ multiplex PCR; in TCRdb, only in-frame clones are kept and a portion is missing. This table holds around 190,000 clones, roughly 79% found once. Sequenced input: peripheral blood. The source of these receptors is a woman between 40 and 55 years old with COVID-19, enrolled during active disease.

The chain carries TRBV11-2 and TRBJ1-3, with TRBD1 identical over 9 bases. Germline CDR1 SGHAT, CDR2 FQNNGV. This CDR3 has 18 residues. Trimming at V came to 5 bases and at J to 0 bases, leaving 11 bases not matched to a gene. CDR3 amino acids: CASSVVVDRGLSGNTIYF. CDR3 bases: TGTGCCAGCAGCGTTGTTGTGGACAGGGGTCTCTCTGGAAACACCATATATTTT.

The chain links TRBV29-1 to TRBJ2-5, with 9 bases aligning to TRBD2. CDR3 size: 14 residues. From germline, CDR1 is SQVTM and CDR2 ANQGSEA. J was trimmed by 1 base and V by 3 bases; bases with no gene match: 3. The CDR3 DNA sequence: TGCAGCGTTGATAGCGGGGGACCCCAAGAGACCCAGTACTTC. Protein sequence: CSVDSGGPQETQYF.

In its sample, this clone was seen many times. This chain joins TRBV6-2 or TRBV6-3 and TRBJ2-7; 8 nucleotides line up with TRBD2. Germline V CDR1 and CDR2: MNHEY, SVGEGT. This CDR3 has 14 residues. J gave up 0 bases and V 5 bases, and 3 bases lay outside the gene matches. The CDR3: CASSPGTSSYEQYF. The CDR3 region has the DNA TGTGCCAGCAGTCCCGGGACTAGCTCCTACGAGCAGTACTTC.

This chain connects TRBV5-4 to TRBJ2-3; perhaps TRBD2 as D (6 bases). The V gene lost 0 bases and the J gene lost 0 bases, with 11 bases spanning the gap. Germline CDR1 is SGHNT and CDR2 is YYREEE (reference sequence). CDR3 length: 16 residues. For the CDR3, the DNA is TGTGCCAGCAGCTTGGGGCGGGGATCTAGCACAGATACGCAGTATTTT. This gives the protein CASSLGRGSSTDTQYF. The full variable domain, completed using reference TRBV5-4 and TRBJ2-3, is ETGVTQSPTHLIKTRGQQVTLRCSSQSGHNTVSWYQQALGQGPQFIFQYYREEENGRGNFPPRFSGLQFPNYSSELNVNALELDDSALYLCASSLGRGSSTDTQYFGPGTRLTVL.